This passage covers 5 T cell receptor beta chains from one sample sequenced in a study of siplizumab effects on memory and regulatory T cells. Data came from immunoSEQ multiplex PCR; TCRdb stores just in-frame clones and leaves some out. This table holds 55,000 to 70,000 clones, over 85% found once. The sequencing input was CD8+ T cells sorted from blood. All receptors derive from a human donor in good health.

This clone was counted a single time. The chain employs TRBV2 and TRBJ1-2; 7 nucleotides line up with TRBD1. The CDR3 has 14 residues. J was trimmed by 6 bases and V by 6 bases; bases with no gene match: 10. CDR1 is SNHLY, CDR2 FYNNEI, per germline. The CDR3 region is CASRERGGSDGYTF. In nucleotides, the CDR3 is TGTGCCAGCAGAGAGAGAGGGGGCTCTGATGGCTACACCTTC.

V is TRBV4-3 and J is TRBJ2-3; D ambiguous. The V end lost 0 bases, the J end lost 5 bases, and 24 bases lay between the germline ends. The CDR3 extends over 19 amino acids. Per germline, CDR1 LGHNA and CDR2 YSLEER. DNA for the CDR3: TGCGCCAGCAGCCAAGATCTGTCCCCAAGTACGTTAACTGAAGATACGCAGTATTTT. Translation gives CASSQDLSPSTLTEDTQYF.

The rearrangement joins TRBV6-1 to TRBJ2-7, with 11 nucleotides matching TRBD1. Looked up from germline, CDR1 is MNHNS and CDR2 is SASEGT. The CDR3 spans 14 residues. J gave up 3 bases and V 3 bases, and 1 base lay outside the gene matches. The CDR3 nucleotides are TGTGCCAGCAGTGAGGGGACAGGGGGCTACGAGCAGTACTTC. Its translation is CASSEGTGGYEQYF.

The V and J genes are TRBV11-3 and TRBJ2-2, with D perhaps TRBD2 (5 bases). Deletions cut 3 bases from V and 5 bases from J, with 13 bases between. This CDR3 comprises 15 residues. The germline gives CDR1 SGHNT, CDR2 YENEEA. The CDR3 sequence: CASSFRGSGTGELFF. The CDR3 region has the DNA TGTGCCAGCAGCTTTAGAGGGAGCGGTACCGGGGAGCTGTTTTTT.

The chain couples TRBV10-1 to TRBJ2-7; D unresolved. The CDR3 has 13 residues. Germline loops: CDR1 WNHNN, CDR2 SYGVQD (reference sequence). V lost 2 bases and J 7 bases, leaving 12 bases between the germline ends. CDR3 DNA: TGCGCCAGCAGTGAGAAAGAGACGGAGGAGCAGTACTTC. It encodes CASSEKETEEQYF.